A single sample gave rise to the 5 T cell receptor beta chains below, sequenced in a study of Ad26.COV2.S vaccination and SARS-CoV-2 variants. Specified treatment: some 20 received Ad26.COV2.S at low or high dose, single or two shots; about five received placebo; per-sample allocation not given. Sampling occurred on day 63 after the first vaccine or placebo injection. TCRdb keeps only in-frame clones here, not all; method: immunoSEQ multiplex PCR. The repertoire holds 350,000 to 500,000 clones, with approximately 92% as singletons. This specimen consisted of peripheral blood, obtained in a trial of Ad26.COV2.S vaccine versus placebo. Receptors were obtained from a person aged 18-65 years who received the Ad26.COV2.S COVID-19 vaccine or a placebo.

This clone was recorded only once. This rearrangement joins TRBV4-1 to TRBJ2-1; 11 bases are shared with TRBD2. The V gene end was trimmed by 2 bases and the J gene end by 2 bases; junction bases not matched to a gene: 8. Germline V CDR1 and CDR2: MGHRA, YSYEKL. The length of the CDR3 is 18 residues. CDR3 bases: TGCGCCAGCAGCCAACTAGCGGGGGGACAATCACCCTACAATGAGCAGTTCTTC. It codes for CASSQLAGGQSPYNEQFF.

The CDR3 DNA is TGTGCCAGCAGCTTGCGACAGGGACCTCAGCCCCAGCATTTT. It yields the protein CASSLRQGPQPQHF. The chain recombines TRBV7-2 with TRBJ1-5, with TRBD1 matching 7 bases. This CDR3 is 14 amino acids long. Per the germline V gene, CDR1 is SGHTA and CDR2 is FQGNSA. After removal of 3 bases from V and 6 bases from J, the junction contained 5 bases not matched to a gene.

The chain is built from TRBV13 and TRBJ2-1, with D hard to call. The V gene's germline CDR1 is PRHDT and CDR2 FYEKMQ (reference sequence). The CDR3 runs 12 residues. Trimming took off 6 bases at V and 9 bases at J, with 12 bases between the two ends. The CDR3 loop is CASSLRKTEQFF. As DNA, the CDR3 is TGTGCCAGCAGTTTGAGGAAGACTGAGCAGTTCTTC.

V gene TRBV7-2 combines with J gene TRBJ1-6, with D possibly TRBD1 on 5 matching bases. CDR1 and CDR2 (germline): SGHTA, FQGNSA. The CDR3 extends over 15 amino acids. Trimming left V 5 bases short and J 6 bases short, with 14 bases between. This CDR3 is CASSGLGPTNSPLHF. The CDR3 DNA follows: TGTGCCAGCAGCGGACTGGGACCGACTAATTCACCCCTCCACTTT.

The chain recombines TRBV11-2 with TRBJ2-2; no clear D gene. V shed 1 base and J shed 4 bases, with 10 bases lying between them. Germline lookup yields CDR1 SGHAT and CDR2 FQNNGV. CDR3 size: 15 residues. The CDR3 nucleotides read TGTGCCAGCAGCTTAGGCCGGGCCCCCACCGGGGAGCTGTTTTTT. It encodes CASSLGRAPTGELFF.